The sequence of this T cell receptor (beta chain) was determined in a study of graft-versus-host responses after intestinal transplantation. Turning to the study itself: All recipients were given anti-thymocyte globulin induction, and tacrolimus and steroids were then administered for around three years. Findings and caveats of the study: Elevated graft-versus-host to host-versus-graft clonal ratios in allografts were recorded for patients with graft-donor T cell macrochimerism. Among circulating GvH clones, peak levels were associated with early post-transplant declines in HvG clones. GvH clonotypes were identified within recipient marrow, with a subset emerging first in ileum or blood.

To note about this clone: Its antigen is not identified.

Generated by immunoSEQ multiplex PCR, the TCRdb table keeps only in-frame clones and is missing some. Of about 110,000 clones listed, 90% to 95% are singletons. The source is a human donor who received an intestinal transplant. Source: unstimulated CD8+ T cells sorted from spleen or lymph node cells, taken before intestinal transplant.

The CDR3 nucleotides read TGTGCCAGCAGTTCCGACAGGGGTGAAGCTTTCTTT. Protein sequence: CASSSDRGEAFF. The rearrangement links TRBV28 to TRBJ1-1, with TRBD1 matching 8 bases. The CDR3 totals 12 residues. Looked up from germline, CDR1 is MDHEN and CDR2 is SYDVKM. The V and J ends lost 4 bases and 7 bases, in that order; junction bases with no gene match: 2. Based on the CDR3 plus reference TRBV28 and TRBJ1-1, the full variable domain is DVKVTQSSRYLVKRTGEKVFLECVQDMDHENMFWYRQDPGLGLRLIYFSYDVKMKEKGDIPEGYSVSREKKERFSLILESASTNQTSMYLCASSSDRGEAFFGQGTRLTVV.